Presented here are 17 T cell receptor beta chains from one specimen sequenced in a study of blood T cell repertoires in COVID-19. Clones were read by immunoSEQ multiplex PCR, and TCRdb kept only the in-frame ones, dropping some. This table has some 320,000 clones, roughly 90% appearing once. Sequenced input: PBMCs or T cells enriched from blood (not recorded which). These receptors originate from a man between 60 and 75 years old who had recovered from COVID-19.

The rearrangement links TRBV29-1 to TRBJ1-2; TRBD1 aligns across 7 bases. Trimming at V came to 5 bases and at J to 7 bases, leaving 10 bases not matched to a gene. Germline V gene lookup returns CDR1 SQVTM and CDR2 ANQGSEA. CDR3 length equals 13 residues. For the CDR3, the DNA is TGCAGCGTTCGGACACAGGGGAGTGGTGGCTACACCTTC. Protein sequence: CSVRTQGSGGYTF. Full variable domain (outside the CDR3, taken from reference TRBV29-1 and TRBJ1-2): SAVISQKPSRDICQRGTSLTIQCQVDSQVTMMFWYRQQPGQSLTLIATANQGSEATYESGFVIDKFPISRPNLTFSTLTVSNMSPEDSSIYLCSVRTQGSGGYTFGSGTRLTVV.

The rearrangement links TRBV30 to TRBJ1-5, with a tentative D call TRBD1 (5 bases). This CDR3 spans 12 amino acids. From germline, CDR1 is GTSNPN and CDR2 SVGIG (reference sequence). V lost 3 bases to trimming and J lost 5 bases, with 8 bases between them. In DNA form, the CDR3 reads TGTGCCTGGAGCGGGACTTATCAGCCCCAGCATTTT. Protein product: CAWSGTYQPQHF.

This chain links TRBV5-1 with TRBJ2-7, with TRBD1 as a possible D gene (5 bases). This CDR3 is 13 amino acids long. The V end lost 4 bases, the J end lost 6 bases, and 14 bases lay between the germline ends. CDR1 SGHRS and CDR2 YFSETQ come from the germline V gene. CDR3 bases: TGCGCCAGCAGCCACCCCACAGGCTCCGAGCAGTACTTC. Translating gives CASSHPTGSEQYF.

The chain combines TRBV27 with TRBJ2-2; no definite D call. From germline, CDR1 is MNHEY and CDR2 SMNVEV (reference sequence). The V and J ends lost 0 bases and 4 bases respectively, with 6 bases between them. The length of the CDR3 is 14 residues. CDR3 in DNA: TGTGCCAGCAGTTTATCGGCAGGCACCGGGGAGCTGTTTTTT. This encodes CASSLSAGTGELFF.

The chain links TRBV2 to TRBJ1-6; D is unresolved. V was shortened by 3 bases and J by 9 bases, with 18 bases between the two germline ends. Germline V lookup: CDR1 SNHLY, CDR2 FYNNEI. The CDR3 has 16 residues. The CDR3 loop reads CASSEGGPRFSSPLHF. The CDR3 coding sequence is TGTGCCAGCAGTGAGGGAGGCCCCCGTTTTAGTTCACCCCTCCACTTT. Complete variable domain (other parts from reference TRBV2 and TRBJ1-6): EPEVTQTPSHQVTQMGQEVILRCVPISNHLYFYWYRQILGQKVEFLVSFYNNEISEKSEIFDDQFSVERPDGSNFTLKIRSTKLEDSAMYFCASSEGGPRFSSPLHFGNGTRLTVT.

The chain uses TRBV5-1 and TRBJ2-5; the match to TRBD2 covers 12 bases. V lost 4 bases to trimming and J lost 3 bases; unmatched junction nucleotides: 4. Germline V gives CDR1 SGHRS, CDR2 YFSETQ. The CDR3 is 15 amino acids. The CDR3 loop reads CASSRLAGVKETQYF. CDR3 coding DNA: TGCGCCAGCAGCCGACTAGCGGGAGTAAAAGAGACCCAGTACTTC.

The rearrangement joins TRBV19 to TRBJ1-1; 9 bases align to TRBD1. Looked up from germline, CDR1 is LNHDA and CDR2 is SQIVND (reference sequence). V gave up 7 bases and J gave up 4 bases; unmatched junction bases: 7. The length of the CDR3 is 14 residues. Written as DNA, the CDR3 is TGTGCCAGTAACACAGGGGGCGGTGGCACTGAAGCTTTCTTT. It translates to CASNTGGGGTEAFF.

This chain links TRBV19 with TRBJ1-5; 8 nucleotides match TRBD1. CDR3 length equals 16 residues. CDR1 LNHDA and CDR2 SQIVND come from the germline V gene (reference sequence). The junction had 12 bases not matched to a gene; V was cut back by 4 bases and J by 7 bases. This chain's CDR3 is CASSTPGQVMYQPQHF. The CDR3 DNA reads as TGTGCCAGTAGTACACCGGGACAGGTGATGTACCAGCCCCAGCATTTT.

This clone was counted between two and nine times. Germline and junction disagree at one end, which may indicate a read error. The chain combines TRBV7-8 with TRBJ2-1; 8 bases map to TRBD1. The CDR3 extends over 16 amino acids. Per germline, CDR1 SGHVS and CDR2 FQNEAQ. The CDR3 nucleotides read TGTGCCAGCAGCTTGAACCAGGGGGCGCTAAACAATCAGCAGTTCTTC. Its translation is CASSLNQGALNNQQFF. Full variable domain (outside the CDR3, taken from reference TRBV7-8 and TRBJ2-1): GAGVSQSPRYKVAKRGQDVALRCDPISGHVSLFWYQQALGQGPEFLTYFQNEAQLDKSGLPSDRFFAERPEGSVSTLKIQRTQQEDSAVYLCASSLNQGALNNQQFFGPGTRLTVL.

The V gene is TRBV9, the J gene TRBJ2-4; TRBD2 agrees at 7 bases. Germline CDR1 is SGDLS and CDR2 is YYNGEE. This CDR3 contains 15 residues. V shed 7 bases, J shed 5 bases, and the junction held 12 bases outside the gene matches. CDR3 amino acids: CASALGGSHQNIQYF. The CDR3 DNA reads as TGTGCCAGCGCTCTGGGCGGGAGCCACCAAAACATTCAGTACTTC.

The chain combines TRBV4-1 with TRBJ1-5; tentative D call: TRBD1 (6 bases). The CDR3 runs to 16 residues. Germline V lookup: CDR1 MGHRA, CDR2 YSYEKL. V lost 4 bases and J lost 0, with 13 bases in between. The CDR3 DNA is TGCGCCAGCAGCCGAATCCGGGACACTAGCAATCAGCCCCAGCATTTT. Amino acid sequence: CASSRIRDTSNQPQHF.

The CDR3 coding sequence is TGCGCCAGCAGACCATGGACAGCGAACACCGGGGAGCTGTTTTTT. Its translation: CASRPWTANTGELFF. The chain uses TRBV5-1 and TRBJ2-2; perhaps TRBD1 as D (6 bases). V was cut by 5 bases and J by 0 bases, with 11 bases left in between. Germline V gene lookup returns CDR1 SGHRS and CDR2 YFSETQ. The CDR3 totals 15 residues.

The V and J genes are TRBV6-5 and TRBJ2-5; 7 bases agree with TRBD2. In germline, CDR1 is MNHEY, CDR2 SVGAGI. With V trimmed by 0 bases and J by 5 bases, 6 bases remained unmatched. The CDR3 covers 15 residues. CDR3 in DNA: TGTGCCAGCAGTTACTCTGGACTAGTCGACGAGACCCAGTACTTC. Translation: CASSYSGLVDETQYF.

The chain carries TRBV3-1 (or the pseudogene TRBV3-2) and TRBJ2-3, with 9 bases matching TRBD1. The CDR3 runs to 16 residues. CDR1 and CDR2 from the germline V gene are LGHDT and YNNKEL (reference sequence). Trimming removed 5 bases from V and 4 bases from J; junction bases left unmatched: 10. CDR3 nucleotide sequence: TGTGCCAGCAGCGGCTGGCGGGGACAGGGCGCAGATACGCAGTATTTT. Translated, it gives CASSGWRGQGADTQYF.

V usage is TRBV6-2 or TRBV6-3 and J usage is TRBJ2-7; TRBD1 agrees at 7 bases. CDR3 length: 14 residues. With V trimmed by 2 bases and J by 3 bases, 4 bases remained unmatched. CDR1 is MNHEY and CDR2 is SVGEGT in the germline V gene. The CDR3 DNA sequence: TGTGCCAGCAGTTACCTTCCAGGGGGCTACGAGCAGTACTTC. Protein: CASSYLPGGYEQYF.

This chain connects TRBV9 to TRBJ1-2; 7 bases agree with TRBD1. The germline V gene has CDR1 SGDLS and CDR2 YYNGEE. The CDR3 totals 15 residues. Trimming removed 3 bases from V and 13 bases from J; junction bases left unmatched: 18. CDR3 loop: CASSGLRQGEGFCTF. DNA for the CDR3: TGTGCCAGCAGCGGGCTCAGACAGGGTGAAGGTTTCTGCACCTTC. Drawing the rest from reference TRBV9 and TRBJ1-2, the complete variable domain is DSGVTQTPKHLITATGQRVTLRCSPRSGDLSVYWYQQSLDQGLQFLIQYYNGEERAKGNILERFSAQQFPDLHSELNLSSLELGDSALYFCASSGLRQGEGFCTFGSGTRLTVV.

In the case of this clone: The identical CDR3 is also encoded by other nucleotide sequences in the sample. The chain is built from TRBV30 and TRBJ1-5; unclear D gene. The CDR3 contains 13 residues. Germline CDR1 reads GTSNPN; CDR2 reads SVGIG (reference sequence). The V end lost 0 bases, the J end lost 0 bases, and 3 bases lay between the germline ends. In DNA form, the CDR3 reads TGTGCCTGGAGTGTACTTAGCAATCAGCCCCAGCATTTT. Residues: CAWSVLSNQPQHF.